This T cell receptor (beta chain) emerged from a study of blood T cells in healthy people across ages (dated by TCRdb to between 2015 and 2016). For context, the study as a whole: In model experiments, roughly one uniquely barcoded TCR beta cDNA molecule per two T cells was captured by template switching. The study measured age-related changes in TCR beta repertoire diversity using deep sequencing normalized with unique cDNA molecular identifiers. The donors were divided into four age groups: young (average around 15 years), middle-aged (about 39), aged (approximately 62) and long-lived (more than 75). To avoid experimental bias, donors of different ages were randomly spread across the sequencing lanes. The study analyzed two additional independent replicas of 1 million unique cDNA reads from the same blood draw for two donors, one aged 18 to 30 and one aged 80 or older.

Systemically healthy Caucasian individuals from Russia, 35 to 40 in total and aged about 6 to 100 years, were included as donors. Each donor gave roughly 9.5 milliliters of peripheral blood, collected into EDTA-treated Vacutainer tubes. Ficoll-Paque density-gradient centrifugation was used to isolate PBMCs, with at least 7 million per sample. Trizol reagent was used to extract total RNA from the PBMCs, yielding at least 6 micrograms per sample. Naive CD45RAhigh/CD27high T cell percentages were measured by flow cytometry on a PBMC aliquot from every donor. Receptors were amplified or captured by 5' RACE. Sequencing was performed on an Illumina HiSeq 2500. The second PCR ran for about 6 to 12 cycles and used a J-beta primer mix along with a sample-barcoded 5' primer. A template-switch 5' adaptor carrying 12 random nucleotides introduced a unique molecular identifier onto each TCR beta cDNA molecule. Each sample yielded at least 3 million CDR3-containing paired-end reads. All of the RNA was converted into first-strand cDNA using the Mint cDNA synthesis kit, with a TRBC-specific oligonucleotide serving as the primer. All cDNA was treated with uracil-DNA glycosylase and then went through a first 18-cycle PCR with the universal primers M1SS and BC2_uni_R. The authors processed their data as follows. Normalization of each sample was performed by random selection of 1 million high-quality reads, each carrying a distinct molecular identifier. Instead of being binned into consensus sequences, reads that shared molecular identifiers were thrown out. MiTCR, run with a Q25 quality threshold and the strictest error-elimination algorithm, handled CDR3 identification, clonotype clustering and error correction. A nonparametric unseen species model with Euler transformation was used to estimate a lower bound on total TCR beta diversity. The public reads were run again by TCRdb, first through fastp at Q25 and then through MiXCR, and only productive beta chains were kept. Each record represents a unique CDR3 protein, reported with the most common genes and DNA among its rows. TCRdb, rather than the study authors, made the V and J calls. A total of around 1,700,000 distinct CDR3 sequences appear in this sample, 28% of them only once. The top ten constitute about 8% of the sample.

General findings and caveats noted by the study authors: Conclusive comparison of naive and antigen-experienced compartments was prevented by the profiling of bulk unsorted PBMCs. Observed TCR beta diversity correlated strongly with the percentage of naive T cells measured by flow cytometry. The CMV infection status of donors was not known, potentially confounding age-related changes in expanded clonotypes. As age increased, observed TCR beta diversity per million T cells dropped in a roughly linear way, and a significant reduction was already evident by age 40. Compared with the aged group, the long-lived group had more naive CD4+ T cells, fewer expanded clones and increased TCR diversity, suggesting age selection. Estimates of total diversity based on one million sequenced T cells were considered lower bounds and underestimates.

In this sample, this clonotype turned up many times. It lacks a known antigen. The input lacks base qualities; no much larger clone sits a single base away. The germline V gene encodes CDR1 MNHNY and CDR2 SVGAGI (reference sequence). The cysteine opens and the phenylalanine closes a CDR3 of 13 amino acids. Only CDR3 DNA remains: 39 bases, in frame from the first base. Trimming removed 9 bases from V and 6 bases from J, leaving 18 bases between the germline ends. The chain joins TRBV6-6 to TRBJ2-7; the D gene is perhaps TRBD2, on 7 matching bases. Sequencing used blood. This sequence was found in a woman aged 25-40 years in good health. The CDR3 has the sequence CARKPRGGSEQYF. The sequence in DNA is TGTGCCAGAAAGCCTAGGGGGGGAAGCGAGCAGTACTTC.